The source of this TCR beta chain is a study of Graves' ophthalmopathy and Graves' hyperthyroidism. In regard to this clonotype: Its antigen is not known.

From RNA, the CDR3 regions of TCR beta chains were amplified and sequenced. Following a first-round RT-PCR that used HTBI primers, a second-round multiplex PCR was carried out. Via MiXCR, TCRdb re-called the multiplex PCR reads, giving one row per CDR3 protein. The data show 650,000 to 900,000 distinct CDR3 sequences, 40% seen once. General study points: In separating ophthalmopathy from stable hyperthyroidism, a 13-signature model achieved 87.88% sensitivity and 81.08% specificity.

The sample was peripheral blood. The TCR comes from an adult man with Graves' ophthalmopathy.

The CDR3 is CASSQDHRENTEAFF. The CDR3 DNA reads TGTGCCAGCAGCCAAGACCACAGGGAGAACACTGAAGCTTTCTTT. V is TRBV25-1 and J is TRBJ1-1, with a possible D match to TRBD1 (6 bases). The V end lost 6 bases, the J end lost 1 base, and 15 bases lay between the germline ends. CDR1 and CDR2 (germline): MGHDK, SYGVNS. The CDR3 contains 15 residues.